The T cell receptor (beta chain) described here comes from a study of CD8 T cells in Susac syndrome. This CDR3 has 12 amino acids. V was cut by 6 bases and J by 11 bases, with 16 bases left in between. CD8+ and CD4+ T cells taken from blood had their TCR beta sequenced. The authors reverse transcribed roughly 0.5 to 1 ug RNA with random hexamers. immunoSEQ multiplex PCR amplified TCR beta CDR3 across 54 Vbeta, 13 Jbeta. TCRdb analysed the immunoSEQ multiplex PCR reads with MiXCR anew, one entry per CDR3 protein. The repertoire holds about 210,000 distinct CDR3 sequences, around 95% seen once, with under 0.12% in the top ten.

The J gene is TRBJ1-1, the V gene TRBV12-3 or TRBV12-4; tentative D call: TRBD1 (5 bases). Input material: CD4+ T cells from PBMCs. The receptor comes from a human donor in good health. The CDR3 region is CASSPSPGDAFF. CDR3 nucleotide sequence: TGTGCCAGCAGCCCGAGTCCCGGGGACGCTTTCTTT.